Listed below are T cell receptor beta chains from one sample, sequenced in a study of regulatory T cells in long-lasting Graves disease. TCRdb reanalysed the multiplex PCR reads using MiXCR and keeps one entry per CDR3 protein. Among a few hundred thousand distinct CDR3 sequences listed, roughly 22% were seen once. Sequencing used peripheral blood mononuclear cells (PBMCs), obtained when the disease was refractory, from a patient treated with antithyroid drugs. The receptors here all came from a female donor with Graves disease. CDR3s include the opening cysteine and the closing phenylalanine or tryptophan. D genes are given only for firm matches. Size values are once, few and many counts, or a class for expanded clones, and some rows have none.

d_call j_call v_call clone_size cdr3_aa cdr3_nt
TRBD1 TRBJ1-1 TRBV4-3 - CASRPGTGDTEAFF TGCGCCAGCAGACCCGGGACAGGGGACACTGAAGCTTTCTTT
- TRBJ1-2 TRBV12-3/TRBV12-4 many CASSIGFSYGYTF TGTGCCAGCAGTATAGGGTTTAGCTATGGCTACACCTTC
- TRBJ1-1 TRBV19 many CASSIPGGPTGTEAFF TGTGCCAGTAGTATCCCCGGTGGACCGACGGGCACTGAAGCTTTCTTT
- TRBJ2-7 TRBV4-2 few CASSQGGDRYEQYF TGTGCCAGCAGCCAAGGGGGGGACCGCTACGAGCAGTACTTC
- TRBJ1-1 TRBV19 few CASSPLDGSNTEAFF TGTGCCAGTAGTCCTCTGGACGGTTCGAACACTGAAGCTTTCTTT
- TRBJ2-1 TRBV7-2 - CASSLPGWGDEQFF TGTGCCAGCAGCCTCCCGGGCTGGGGGGATGAGCAGTTCTTC
TRBD1 TRBJ1-1 TRBV12-3/TRBV12-4 many CASSNRDRGLTEAFF TGTGCCAGCAGTAACCGGGACAGGGGGCTCACTGAAGCTTTCTTT
- TRBJ1-1 TRBV3-1 few CASSQFEGIGSEAFF TGTGCCAGCAGCCAATTTGAGGGGATAGGTTCTGAAGCTTTCTTT
- TRBJ2-7 TRBV5-1 few CASSFLLSSYEQYF TGCGCCAGCAGCTTCCTCCTCAGCTCCTACGAGCAGTACTTC
- TRBJ1-5 TRBV12-3/TRBV12-4 few CASSLKAGGNQPQHF TGTGCCAGCAGTTTGAAGGCAGGGGGCAATCAGCCCCAGCATTTT
- TRBJ2-5 TRBV20-1 once CSASKGSQETQYF TGCAGTGCTAGTAAGGGATCCCAAGAGACCCAGTACTTC
- TRBJ2-5 TRBV18 - CASSPQQETQYF TGTGCCAGCTCACCACAACAAGAGACCCAGTACTTC
- TRBJ2-2 TRBV28 many CASSWPPVGASGELFF TGTGCCAGCAGTTGGCCCCCCGTGGGGGCCTCCGGGGAGCTGTTTTTT
- TRBJ1-2 TRBV27 many CASSLSVVGYTF TGTGCCAGCAGTTTATCCGTAGTTGGCTACACCTTC
- TRBJ2-2 TRBV11-2 - CASSLVLGRSRPNFFELFF TGTGCCAGCAGCTTAGTGTTGGGACGGAGCAGACCAAATTTTTTTGAGCTGTTTTTT
- TRBJ2-2 TRBV20-1 - CSAPDQNTGELFF TGCAGTGCTCCGGACCAGAACACCGGGGAGCTGTTTTTT
- TRBJ2-5 TRBV7-2 - CASSLDSVQETQYF TGTGCCAGCAGCTTAGACAGTGTCCAAGAGACCCAGTACTTC
- TRBJ1-2 TRBV20-1 few CSAPDGPEGGYTF TGCAGTGCCCCGGACGGGCCGGAGGGGGGCTACACCTTC